The 21 T cell receptor beta chains listed next were all sequenced from one sample in a study of T cell changes during pregnancy in multiple sclerosis. Produced via immunoSEQ multiplex PCR; TCRdb's table is partial and in-frame only. Among about 60,000 clones, roughly nine tenths were seen once, and the ten largest hold 0.76%. Source: CD4+ T cells from peripheral blood mononuclear cells, taken in the first trimester of pregnancy. The origin of the receptors is a female donor with multiple sclerosis, enrolled in a pregnancy study.

This chain links TRBV29-1 with TRBJ1-5, with 10 nucleotides matching TRBD1. The V gene's germline CDR1 is SQVTM and CDR2 ANQGSEA. V lost 7 bases to trimming and J lost 1 base; unmatched junction nucleotides: 10. CDR3 length: 16 residues. CDR3 in amino acids: CSGRTGGNPSNQPQHF. CDR3 sequence (DNA): TGCAGCGGACGGACAGGGGGAAACCCGAGCAATCAGCCCCAGCATTTT. The whole variable domain, filled in from reference TRBV29-1 and TRBJ1-5, reads SAVISQKPSRDICQRGTSLTIQCQVDSQVTMMFWYRQQPGQSLTLIATANQGSEATYESGFVIDKFPISRPNLTFSTLTVSNMSPEDSSIYLCSGRTGGNPSNQPQHFGDGTRLSIL.

The chain's CDR3 is CASSPYSQETQYF. For the CDR3, the DNA is TGTGCCAGCTCACCATACTCCCAAGAGACCCAGTACTTC. The chain links TRBV18 to TRBJ2-5; unclear D gene. This CDR3 is built from 13 residues. Germline loops: CDR1 KGHSH, CDR2 LQKENI. V lost 2 bases, J lost 1 base, and 5 bases lay in between.

The genes are TRBV30 and TRBJ2-7; no reliable D call. In germline, CDR1 is GTSNPN, CDR2 SVGIG (reference sequence). V gave up 2 bases and J gave up 0 bases, with 5 bases separating them. The CDR3 loop spans 12 amino acids. The CDR3 DNA is TGTGCCTGGAGTCCCTCCTCCTACGAGCAGTACTTC. Amino acids: CAWSPSSYEQYF.

The V and J genes are TRBV18 and TRBJ2-7, with 7 bases fitting TRBD2. The CDR3 extends over 14 amino acids. The germline gives CDR1 KGHSH, CDR2 LQKENI. V shed 5 bases and J 6 bases; nucleotides not matched to a gene: 10. CDR3 DNA: TGTGCCAGCTCAGCCCGGACTAGGAATTTCGAGCAGTACTTC. Protein: CASSARTRNFEQYF.

This clone was seen just once. This chain uses TRBV10-3 with TRBJ1-3, with TRBD1 as a possible D gene (5 bases). The germline V gene encodes CDR1 ENHRY and CDR2 SYGVKD. The V gene lost 8 bases and the J gene lost 2 bases, with 19 bases spanning the gap. The CDR3 length is 16 residues. CDR3 sequence (DNA): TGTGCCATCGGGTCTCGATTGGGGGAGGCTGGAAACACCATATATTTT. This encodes CAIGSRLGEAGNTIYF.

The rearrangement joins TRBV5-1 to TRBJ2-5; 10 bases align to TRBD1. Germline trimming cut 2 bases from V and 7 bases from J; bases unmatched to any gene: 11. CDR3 size: 16 residues. Looked up from germline, CDR1 is SGHRS and CDR2 is YFSETQ. CDR3 sequence reads: CASSLRQGALEVTQYF. In DNA, the CDR3 is TGCGCCAGCAGCTTACGACAGGGGGCGCTTGAGGTGACCCAGTACTTC.

The chain uses TRBV30 and TRBJ2-3; 8 bases agree with TRBD2. V was clipped by 6 bases and J by 3 bases; unmatched bases: 8. The CDR3 extends over 14 amino acids. In germline, CDR1 is GTSNPN, CDR2 SVGIG (reference sequence). CDR3: CACAAGVRTDTQYF. Here the CDR3 DNA reads TGTGCCTGCGCAGCGGGGGTGAGAACAGATACGCAGTATTTT.

The chain carries TRBV7-9 and TRBJ1-1, with D uncertain. This CDR3 has 14 amino acids. Germline V gene sequence: CDR1 SEHNR, CDR2 FQNEAQ (reference sequence). V was trimmed by 7 bases and J by 0 bases, leaving 12 bases between them. DNA for the CDR3: TGTGCCAGCACCGGGCGGGGAATGAACACTGAAGCTTTCTTT. It specifies CASTGRGMNTEAFF.

The chain combines TRBV19 with TRBJ2-5; 9 positions agree with TRBD2. CDR1 and CDR2 (germline): LNHDA, SQIVND (reference sequence). Losses at the gene ends were 3 bases for V and 0 bases for J; bases not matched to a gene: 11. The CDR3 is 18 residues long. The CDR3 reads CASSIPSGGLAYQETQYF. Here the CDR3 DNA reads TGTGCCAGTAGTATCCCCAGCGGGGGGTTGGCGTACCAAGAGACCCAGTACTTC.

The chain combines TRBV19 with TRBJ1-5; D remains ambiguous. The V end lost 9 bases, the J end lost 0 bases, and 18 bases lay between the germline ends. CDR3 length equals 16 residues. In germline, CDR1 is LNHDA, CDR2 SQIVND (reference sequence). This chain's CDR3 is CASSRGFRNSNQPQHF. The CDR3, as DNA: TGTGCCAGCTCACGAGGGTTCCGCAATAGCAATCAGCCCCAGCATTTT.

The rearrangement joins TRBV6-1 to TRBJ2-3; D is perhaps TRBD1 (6 bases). Germline assignment: CDR1 MNHNS and CDR2 SASEGT. V lost 4 bases, J lost 4 bases, and 15 bases lay in between. CDR3 length: 15 amino acids. CDR3 loop: CASSAYWGLPDTQYF. CDR3 sequence (DNA): TGTGCCAGCAGTGCTTATTGGGGGCTCCCAGATACGCAGTATTTT.

This rearrangement joins TRBV5-1 to TRBJ1-5; a weak D match, TRBD1 (5 bases). This CDR3 spans 15 amino acids. The V gene's germline CDR1 is SGHRS and CDR2 YFSETQ. The V end lost 0 bases, the J end lost 0 bases, and 7 bases lay between the germline ends. CDR3 in amino acids: CASSLEGASNQPQHF. CDR3 coding DNA: TGCGCCAGCAGCTTGGAAGGGGCTAGCAATCAGCCCCAGCATTTT.

The CDR3 loop is CASSPAGRNTDTQYF. CDR3 DNA: TGTGCCAGCAGCCCCGCGGGGCGGAACACAGATACGCAGTATTTT. V is TRBV5-4 and J is TRBJ2-3, with D possibly being TRBD2 (6 bases). Germline V gene lookup returns CDR1 SGHNT and CDR2 YYREEE (reference sequence). The CDR3 is 15 residues long. V lost 4 bases, J lost 2 bases, and 14 bases lay in between. The whole variable domain, filled in from reference TRBV5-4 and TRBJ2-3, reads ETGVTQSPTHLIKTRGQQVTLRCSSQSGHNTVSWYQQALGQGPQFIFQYYREEENGRGNFPPRFSGLQFPNYSSELNVNALELDDSALYLCASSPAGRNTDTQYFGPGTRLTVL.

The chain recombines TRBV5-1 with TRBJ2-7; TRBD1 agrees at 10 bases. Looked up from germline, CDR1 is SGHRS and CDR2 is YFSETQ. J lost 4 bases, V lost 4 bases, and 2 bases had no gene match. There are 13 residues in the CDR3. The DNA for the CDR3 is TGCGCCAGCAGCCGGGACAGGGGTTACGAGCAGTACTTC. Translation: CASSRDRGYEQYF.

The rearrangement links TRBV9 to TRBJ2-7; TRBD2 is a possible D gene (7 bases). The V gene's germline CDR1 is SGDLS and CDR2 YYNGEE. Trimming took off 3 bases at V and 3 bases at J, with 13 bases between the two ends. CDR3 length: 14 residues. This CDR3 reads CASSERGGDYEQYF. The CDR3 DNA reads TGTGCCAGCAGCGAGAGGGGGGGGGACTACGAGCAGTACTTC.

The V gene is TRBV25-1, the J gene TRBJ1-2; D may be TRBD1 (6 bases). Trimming removed 4 bases at V and 6 bases at J, with 12 bases between. CDR3 length equals 13 residues. CDR1 and CDR2 from the germline V gene are MGHDK and SYGVNS. This chain's CDR3 is CASSVGAGDGYTF. The CDR3, as DNA: TGTGCCAGCAGTGTAGGGGCAGGGGATGGCTACACCTTC.

The genes are TRBV29-1 and TRBJ2-5, with TRBD1 matching over 9 bases. V lost 6 bases, J lost 5 bases, and 13 bases stayed unmatched. CDR1 is SQVTM, CDR2 ANQGSEA, per germline. The CDR3 runs to 15 residues. Here the CDR3 DNA reads TGCAGCGTCTCTAGTCCGGGACAGGGTAGGGAGACCCAGTACTTC. This encodes CSVSSPGQGRETQYF.

The gene calls are TRBV5-4 and TRBJ1-6; 12 nucleotides agree with TRBD1. CDR1 is SGHNT and CDR2 is YYREEE in the germline V gene (reference sequence). There are 19 residues in the CDR3. Trimming cost V 3 bases and J 1 base; bases outside gene matches: 8. CDR3 protein: CASSSVPGQGASYNSPLHF. The CDR3 DNA sequence: TGTGCCAGCAGCTCCGTCCCGGGACAGGGGGCATCCTATAATTCACCCCTCCACTTT.

This chain links TRBV25-1 with TRBJ2-2; TRBD2 matches 11 bases. V shed 7 bases and J 5 bases; nucleotides not matched to a gene: 9. Germline values: CDR1 MGHDK, CDR2 SYGVNS. The CDR3 is 16 amino acids. The CDR3 reads CASTLSGGAWTGELFF. DNA of the CDR3: TGTGCCAGCACCCTTAGCGGGGGGGCGTGGACCGGGGAGCTGTTTTTT. The whole variable domain, remainder taken from reference TRBV25-1 and TRBJ2-2, is EADIYQTPRYLVIGTGKKITLECSQTMGHDKMYWYQQDPGMELHLIHYSYGVNSTEKGDLSSESTVSRIRTEHFPLTLESARPSHTSQYLCASTLSGGAWTGELFFGEGSRLTVL.

The gene calls are TRBV4-1 and TRBJ2-5, with TRBD1 matching 10 bases. Looked up from germline, CDR1 is MGHRA and CDR2 is YSYEKL. Losses at the gene ends were 1 base for V and 5 bases for J; bases not matched to a gene: 4. The CDR3 extends over 15 amino acids. The CDR3 protein is CASSQGQGARETQYF. Written as DNA, the CDR3 is TGCGCCAGCAGCCAAGGACAGGGGGCGCGGGAGACCCAGTACTTC.

V usage is TRBV20-1 and J usage is TRBJ1-2, with D maybe TRBD1 (6 bases). Germline V gene sequence: CDR1 DFQATT, CDR2 SNEGSKA (reference sequence). V lost 5 bases to trimming and J lost 8 bases, with 9 bases between them. This CDR3 contains 10 residues. The CDR3 protein is CSAGGGGYTF. Written as DNA, the CDR3 is TGCAGTGCTGGGGGGGGCGGCTACACCTTC.